The rows below give T cell receptor beta chains drawn from one sample of a study of beta chain features in type 1 diabetes. Sequenced by immunoSEQ multiplex PCR; TCRdb stores in-frame clones only, minus some. The sample includes under 850,000 clones, around 15% seen only once; the top ten take 0.022%. Material: naive CD4+ T cells from blood. All receptors come from a man between 18 and 35 years old with type 1 diabetes. The CDR3 runs from the conserved cysteine through the conserved F or W. A D gene is named only where the DNA matches it firmly. Clone size, where shown, is once, few, many, or a class for clones that have expanded.

clone_size	d_call	v_call	j_call	cdr3_length	cdr3_aa	cdr3_nt
NA	NA	TRBV7-9	TRBJ2-7	13	CASSLGGVYEQYF	TGTGCCAGCAGCTTGGGTGGGGTCTACGAGCAGTACTTC
few	NA	TRBV5-1	TRBJ1-2	13	CASSLDSRYGYTF	TGCGCCAGCAGCTTGGATAGTCGCTATGGCTACACCTTC
NA	TRBD1	TRBV7-9	TRBJ2-2	14	CASSLGQETGELFF	TGTGCCAGCAGCCTGGGACAGGAAACCGGGGAGCTGTTTTTT
few	NA	TRBV5-6	TRBJ1-5	14	CASSDISGAQPQHF	TGTGCCAGCAGCGATATTTCAGGGGCCCAGCCCCAGCATTTT
NA	NA	TRBV7-9	TRBJ1-2	12	CASSFTGRGYTF	TGTGCCAGCAGCTTTACAGGGCGTGGCTACACCTTC
few	NA	TRBV4-1	TRBJ2-5	13	CASSQVLKETQYF	TGCGCCAGCAGCCAAGTTTTGAAAGAGACCCAGTACTTC
NA	NA	TRBV6-5	TRBJ1-2	15	CASSSTFQVNYGYTF	TGTGCCAGCAGTTCGACTTTTCAGGTCAACTATGGCTACACCTTC
NA	NA	TRBV10-1	TRBJ2-5	16	CASSAGLFPLQETQYF	TGCGCCAGCAGTGCTGGACTTTTCCCCCTCCAAGAGACCCAGTACTTC
few	NA	TRBV23-1	TRBJ1-1	16	CASSLLISGRDTEAFF	TGCGCCAGCAGTCTTCTCATTTCAGGGAGGGACACTGAAGCTTTCTTT
few	TRBD2	TRBV7-2	TRBJ2-5	14	CASSRTSGQETQYF	TGTGCCAGCAGCCGGACTAGCGGACAAGAGACCCAGTACTTC
few	TRBD2	TRBV7-2	TRBJ2-5	16	CASSLVASGGQETQYF	TGTGCCAGCAGCTTAGTGGCTAGCGGGGGACAAGAGACCCAGTACTTC
NA	TRBD1	TRBV7-9	TRBJ1-6	14	CASSSGQGYSPLHF	TGTGCCAGCAGCTCGGGACAGGGGTATTCACCCCTCCACTTT
NA	NA	TRBV29-1	TRBJ1-2	11	CSGARSYGYTF	TGCAGCGGGGCGAGAAGCTATGGCTACACCTTC
NA	NA	TRBV30	TRBJ2-2	14	CAWRNTANTGELFF	TGTGCCTGGAGGAACACCGCGAACACCGGGGAGCTGTTTTTT
few	TRBD1	TRBV7-9	TRBJ2-4	15	CASSFQDRAQNIQYF	TGTGCCAGCAGCTTCCAGGACAGGGCCCAAAACATTCAGTACTTC
few	TRBD2	TRBV4-1	TRBJ2-3	18	CASSQGRPAGVSTDTQYF	TGCGCCAGCAGCCAAGGGAGGCCCGCGGGGGTGAGCACAGATACGCAGTATTTT
NA	NA	TRBV6-5	TRBJ2-1	14	CASSYSAFYNEQFF	TGTGCCAGCAGTTACTCGGCATTCTACAATGAGCAGTTCTTC
few	NA	TRBV4-1	TRBJ2-2	13	CASSRQGPGELFF	TGCGCCAGCAGTCGCCAGGGCCCCGGGGAGCTGTTTTTT
NA	TRBD1	TRBV5-4	TRBJ1-4	16	CASSHRRRDRSEKLFF	TGTGCCAGCAGCCATCGGAGGCGGGACAGGAGTGAAAAACTGTTTTTT
once	NA	TRBV30	TRBJ1-4	14	CAWSAGASNEKLFF	TGTGCCTGGAGTGCCGGGGCTTCTAATGAAAAACTGTTTTTT
NA	NA	TRBV18	TRBJ1-1	13	CASSIGLNTEAFF	TGTGCCAGCTCAATCGGATTGAACACTGAAGCTTTCTTT
NA	TRBD1	TRBV9	TRBJ2-1	17	CASSLRVSGGRSNEQFF	TGTGCCAGCAGCTTACGAGTTTCAGGGGGCCGCTCTAATGAGCAGTTCTTC
NA	NA	TRBV7-2	TRBJ2-5	13	CASSLGLSGGPYF	TGTGCCAGCAGCCTAGGGCTCTCGGGGGGCCCTTACTTC
NA	NA	TRBV6-1	TRBJ2-5	11	CASRTATWKYF	TGTGCCAGCAGAACGGCTACTTGGAAGTACTTC
NA	NA	TRBV2	TRBJ1-1	14	CASSEPGVNTEAFF	TGTGCCAGCAGTGAACCAGGGGTAAACACTGAAGCTTTCTTT
NA	NA	TRBV7-9	TRBJ2-7	13	CASRRDNTYEQYF	TGTGCCAGCAGGCGGGACAACACCTACGAGCAGTACTTC
NA	TRBD2	TRBV10-3	TRBJ2-5	17	CAISEPGTSGGRETQYF	TGTGCCATCAGTGAGCCCGGGACTAGCGGGGGCCGGGAGACCCAGTACTTC
few	NA	TRBV10-3	TRBJ1-3	14	CATNPRHAGNTIYF	TGTGCCACGAACCCCAGGCATGCGGGAAACACCATATATTTT
NA	NA	TRBV7-3	TRBJ1-3	16	CASSLNGVSSGNTIYF	TGTGCCAGCAGCTTAAATGGGGTCAGCTCTGGAAACACCATATATTTT